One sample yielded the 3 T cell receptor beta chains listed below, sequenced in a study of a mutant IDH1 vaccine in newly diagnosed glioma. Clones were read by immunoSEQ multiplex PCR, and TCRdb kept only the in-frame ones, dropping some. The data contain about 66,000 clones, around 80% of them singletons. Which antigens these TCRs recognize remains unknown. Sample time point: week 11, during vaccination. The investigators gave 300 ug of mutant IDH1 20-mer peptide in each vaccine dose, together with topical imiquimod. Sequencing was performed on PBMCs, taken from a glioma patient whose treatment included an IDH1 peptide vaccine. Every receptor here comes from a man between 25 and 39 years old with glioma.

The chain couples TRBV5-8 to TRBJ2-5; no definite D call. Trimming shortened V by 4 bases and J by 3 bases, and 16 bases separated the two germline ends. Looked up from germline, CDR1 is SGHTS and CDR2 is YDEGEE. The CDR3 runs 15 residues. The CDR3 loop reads CASSPGRRIKETQYF. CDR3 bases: TGTGCCAGCAGCCCCGGACGCAGAATTAAAGAGACCCAGTACTTC.

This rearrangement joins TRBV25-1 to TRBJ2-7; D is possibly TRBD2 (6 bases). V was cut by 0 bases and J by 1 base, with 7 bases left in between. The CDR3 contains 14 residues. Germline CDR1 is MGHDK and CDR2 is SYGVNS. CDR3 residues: CASSEYGGSYEQYF. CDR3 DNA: TGTGCCAGCAGTGAATATGGAGGGTCCTACGAGCAGTACTTC.

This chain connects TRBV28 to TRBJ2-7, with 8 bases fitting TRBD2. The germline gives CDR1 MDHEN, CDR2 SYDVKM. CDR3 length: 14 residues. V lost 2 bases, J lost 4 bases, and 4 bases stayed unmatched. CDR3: CASSLPGGNYEQYF. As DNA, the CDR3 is TGTGCCAGCAGTTTACCGGGGGGGAATTACGAGCAGTACTTC.